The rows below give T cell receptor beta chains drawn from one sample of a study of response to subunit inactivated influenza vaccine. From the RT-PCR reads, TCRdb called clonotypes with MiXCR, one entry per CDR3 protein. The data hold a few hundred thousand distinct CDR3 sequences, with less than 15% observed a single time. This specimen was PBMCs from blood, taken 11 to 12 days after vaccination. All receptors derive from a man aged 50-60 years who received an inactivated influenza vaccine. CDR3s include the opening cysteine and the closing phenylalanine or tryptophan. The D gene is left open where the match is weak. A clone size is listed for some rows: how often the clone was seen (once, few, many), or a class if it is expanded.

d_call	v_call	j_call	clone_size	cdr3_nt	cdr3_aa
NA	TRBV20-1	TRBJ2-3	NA	TGCAGCCTTCCTACTAGTTTCCTCCACGGTACGCAGTATTTT	CSLPTSFLHGTQYF
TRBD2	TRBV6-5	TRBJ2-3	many	TGTGCCAGCAGTTACTCTTCATCGGGGGGGAATACGCAGTATTTT	CASSYSSSGGNTQYF
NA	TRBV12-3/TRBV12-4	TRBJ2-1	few	TGTGCCAGCAGTTTAGGGACACCTTCCTACAATGAGCAGTTCTTC	CASSLGTPSYNEQFF
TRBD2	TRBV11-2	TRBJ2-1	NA	TGTGCCAGCAGCCTCGCCTTAGCGGGAGGGGGGAATGAGCAGTTCTTC	CASSLALAGGGNEQFF
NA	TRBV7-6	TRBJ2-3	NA	TGTGCCAGCAGCTTTATCCCCTTAGGTATCCGCAAGCCCACAGATACGCAGTATTTT	CASSFIPLGIRKPTDTQYF
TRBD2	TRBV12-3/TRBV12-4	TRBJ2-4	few	TGTGCCAGCAGTTTTTCTAGCGGCCTATTAGCCAAAAACATTCAGTACTTC	CASSFSSGLLAKNIQYF
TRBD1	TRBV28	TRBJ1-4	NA	TGTGCCAGCGGGACAGGGTATAAAGGACTGTTTTTT	CASGTGYKGLFF
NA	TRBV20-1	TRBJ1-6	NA	TGCAGTGCTAGAGCAGCCTCCCGCCTGAATTCACCCCTCCACTTT	CSARAASRLNSPLHF
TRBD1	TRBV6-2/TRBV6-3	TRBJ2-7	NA	TGTGCCAGCAGCATGGACAGGGGAACCTACGAGCAGTACTTC	CASSMDRGTYEQYF
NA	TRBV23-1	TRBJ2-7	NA	TGCGCCAGCAGTCAACCCGACAGACTACAGGCCCTCGGCTACGAGCAGTACTTC	CASSQPDRLQALGYEQYF
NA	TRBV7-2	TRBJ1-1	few	TGTGCCAGCAGCTTAGGATGGAGTGAAGCTTTCTTT	CASSLGWSEAFF
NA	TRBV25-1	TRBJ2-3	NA	TGTGCCAGCAGCGAAGGGCTAGTGAAGAATACGCAGTATTTT	CASSEGLVKNTQYF
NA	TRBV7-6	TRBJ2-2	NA	TGTGCCAGCAGCTACGAGGGGGGCGCCGGGGAGCTGTTTTTT	CASSYEGGAGELFF
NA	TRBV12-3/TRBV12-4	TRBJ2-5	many	TGTGCCAGCAGTAGCACAGGGATGGAGACCCAGTACTTC	CASSSTGMETQYF
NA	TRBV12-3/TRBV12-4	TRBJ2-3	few	TGTGCCAGCGGTCCACAGATCACAGATACGCAGTATTTT	CASGPQITDTQYF
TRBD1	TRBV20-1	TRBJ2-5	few	TGCAGTGCCACGGGACAGGGGGCTCAAGAGACCCAGTACTTC	CSATGQGAQETQYF
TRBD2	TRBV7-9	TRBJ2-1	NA	TGTGCCAGCAGCGGACTAGCGGGCCACAATGAGCAGTTCTTC	CASSGLAGHNEQFF
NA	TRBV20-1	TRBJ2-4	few	TGCAGTGCTAGTTTCGGTCCAGTGGCCAAAAACATTCAGTACTTC	CSASFGPVAKNIQYF
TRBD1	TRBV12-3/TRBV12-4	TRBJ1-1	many	TGTGCCAGCAGGGTTCTCGGACAGGGGAGTGAAGCTTTCTTT	CASRVLGQGSEAFF
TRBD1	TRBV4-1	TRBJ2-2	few	TGCGCCAGCAGCCTTTGGACGGGACAGGGCTACACCGGGGAGCTGTTTTTT	CASSLWTGQGYTGELFF
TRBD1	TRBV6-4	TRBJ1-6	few	TGTGCCAGCAGTAAAACGGGACAGCTGAATTCACCCCTCCACTTT	CASSKTGQLNSPLHF
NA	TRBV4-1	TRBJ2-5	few	TGCGCCAGCAGCCAACAGGCAGCGGAGACCCAGTACTTC	CASSQQAAETQYF
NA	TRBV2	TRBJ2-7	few	TGTGCCAGCAGTGCGGCAGAGTACTCCTACGAGCAGTACTTC	CASSAAEYSYEQYF
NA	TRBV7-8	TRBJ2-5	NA	TGTGCCAGCAGCTCCCTCCCGGCGGAGACCCAGTACTTC	CASSSLPAETQYF
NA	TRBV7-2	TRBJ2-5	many	TGTGCCAGCAGCTACGGACTAAAGATACAAGAGACCCAGTACTTC	CASSYGLKIQETQYF
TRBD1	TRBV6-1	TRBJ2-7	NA	TGTGCCAGCAGTGAAGACAGGGGCCTTTACTACGAGCAGTACTTC	CASSEDRGLYYEQYF
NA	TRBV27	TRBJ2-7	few	TGTGCCAGCAGTTTAGGGGGGCGCGTGGCCCCCTACGAGCAGTACTTC	CASSLGGRVAPYEQYF
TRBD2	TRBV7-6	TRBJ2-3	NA	TGTGCCAGCAGCTCGACTAGCGGACTGACAGATACGCAGTATTTT	CASSSTSGLTDTQYF
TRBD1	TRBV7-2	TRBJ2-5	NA	TGTGCCAGCAGCTTACAACACAGGGGAGCCGGGGAGACCCAGTACTTC	CASSLQHRGAGETQYF
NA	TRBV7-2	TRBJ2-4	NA	TGTGCCAGCAGCTTAGAATTAGTCAAAAACATTCAGTACTTC	CASSLELVKNIQYF
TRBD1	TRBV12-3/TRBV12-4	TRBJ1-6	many	TGTGCCAGCAGTACCGACAGGGGGCGACTGTCCTATAATTCACCCCTCCACTTT	CASSTDRGRLSYNSPLHF
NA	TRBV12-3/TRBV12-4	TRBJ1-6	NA	TGTGCCAGCAGTTTAATTCTCTCGGGGTCACCCCTCCACTTT	CASSLILSGSPLHF
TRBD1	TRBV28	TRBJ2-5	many	TGTGCCAGCAGTTTATCCCGTCTAAGGGGGCGCGAAGAGACCCAGTACTTC	CASSLSRLRGREETQYF
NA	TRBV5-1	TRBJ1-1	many	TGCGCCAGCAGCTTACAGGGAGGATATACTGAAGCTTTCTTT	CASSLQGGYTEAFF
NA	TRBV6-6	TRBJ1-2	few	TGTGCCGCCCGGGACAACTATGGCTACACCTTC	CAARDNYGYTF
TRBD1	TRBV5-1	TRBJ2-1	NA	TGCGCCAGCAGCTCACCCGGGACAGGGGAGAATGAGCAGTTCTTC	CASSSPGTGENEQFF
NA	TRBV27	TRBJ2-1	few	TGTGCCAGCAGTCGGTCCGCCTACAATGAGCAGTTCTTC	CASSRSAYNEQFF
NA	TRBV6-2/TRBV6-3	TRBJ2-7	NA	TGTGCCAGCAGTTACCCCCTTGGACTCCAGATCCGCTCCTACGAGCAGTACTTC	CASSYPLGLQIRSYEQYF
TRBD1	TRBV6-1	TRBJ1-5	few	TGTGCCAGCAGGCGGGACAGCTGGGGTAGCAATCAGCCCCAGCATTTT	CASRRDSWGSNQPQHF
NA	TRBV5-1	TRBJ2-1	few	TGCGCCAGCAGCTTGGGGGACGTTGCGGGCGAGCAGTTCTTC	CASSLGDVAGEQFF
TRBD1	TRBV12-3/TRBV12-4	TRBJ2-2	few	TGTGCCAGCAGTCGAGGGACAGGGGATACCGGGGAGCTGTTTTTT	CASSRGTGDTGELFF
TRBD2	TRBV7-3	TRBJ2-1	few	TGTGCCAGCAGCTTAACTAGACTAGCCAATGAGCAGTTCTTC	CASSLTRLANEQFF
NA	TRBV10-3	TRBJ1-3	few	TGTGCCATCAGTGGGACCGTCGCTCAGGGAGGAAACACCATATATTTT	CAISGTVAQGGNTIYF
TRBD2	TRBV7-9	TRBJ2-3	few	TGTGCCAGCAGCAAGGGACTAACAGATACGCAGTATTTT	CASSKGLTDTQYF